This T cell receptor beta chain was sequenced for a study of T cell responses to AZD1222 COVID-19 vaccine. Looked up from germline, CDR1 is SEHNR and CDR2 is FQNEAQ (reference sequence). The CDR3 spans 14 residues. V shed 4 bases, J shed 4 bases, and the junction held 5 bases outside the gene matches. Profiled with immunoSEQ multiplex PCR; TCRdb holds only in-frame clones, not every one. The sample consists of some 150,000 clones, around nine tenths of them appearing once. The specimen was peripheral blood, collected 28 days after the second AZD1222 dose. This clonotype was sampled from an adult who received the AZD1222 COVID-19 vaccine. J is TRBJ1-2 and V is TRBV7-9; 8 bases fit TRBD1. The CDR3 is CASSSGQGLYGYTF. DNA of the CDR3: TGTGCCAGCAGCTCAGGACAGGGCCTCTATGGCTACACCTTC.